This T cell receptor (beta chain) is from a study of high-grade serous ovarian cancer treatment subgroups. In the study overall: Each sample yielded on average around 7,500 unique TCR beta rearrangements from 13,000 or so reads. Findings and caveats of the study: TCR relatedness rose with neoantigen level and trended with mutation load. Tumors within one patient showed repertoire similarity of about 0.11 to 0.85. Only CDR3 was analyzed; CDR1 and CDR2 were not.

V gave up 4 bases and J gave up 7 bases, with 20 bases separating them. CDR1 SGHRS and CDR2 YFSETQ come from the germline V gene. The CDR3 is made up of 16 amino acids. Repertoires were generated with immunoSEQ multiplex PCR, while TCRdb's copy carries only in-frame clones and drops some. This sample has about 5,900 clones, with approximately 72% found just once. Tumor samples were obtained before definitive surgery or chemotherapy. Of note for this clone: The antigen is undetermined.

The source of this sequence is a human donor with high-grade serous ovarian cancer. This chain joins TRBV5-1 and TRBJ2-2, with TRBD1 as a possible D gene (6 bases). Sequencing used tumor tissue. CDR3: CASSPQGPPVSGELFF. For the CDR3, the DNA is TGCGCCAGCAGCCCCCAGGGGCCGCCCGTCAGCGGGGAGCTGTTTTTT.